Listed here are 30 T cell receptor beta chains from one sample, sequenced in a study of cytomegalovirus exposure and HLA in healthy donors. The study ran its PCR with 60 Vbeta and 13 Jbeta primers. Measured with immunoSEQ multiplex PCR; TCRdb has only the in-frame clones, and not every one. The table lists some 140,000 clones, over 60% of them singletons. What was sequenced was PBMCs. The receptors derive from a man in his forties or fifties in good health and CMV-seronegative.

The chain carries TRBV7-2 and TRBJ1-3; no firm D call. V was clipped by 6 bases and J by 0 bases, with 12 bases between them. The CDR3 covers 15 residues. Per the germline V gene, CDR1 is SGHTA and CDR2 is FQGNSA. In nucleotides, the CDR3 is TGTGCCAGCAGGAGCCTCCAATCCTCTGGAAACACCATATATTTT. Translation gives CASRSLQSSGNTIYF.

The CDR3 loop reads CASSGTSAPSTDTQYF. CDR3 nucleotide sequence: TGCGCCAGCAGTGGGACTAGCGCGCCTAGCACAGATACGCAGTATTTT. The V call is TRBV10-2, the J call TRBJ2-3; 9 bases align to TRBD2. J gave up 0 bases and V 4 bases, and 5 bases lay outside the gene matches. Per the germline V gene, CDR1 is WSHSY and CDR2 is SAAADI. This CDR3 is 16 amino acids long.

This chain links TRBV7-2 with TRBJ2-7, with D possibly being TRBD1 (6 bases). Germline CDR1 reads SGHTA; CDR2 reads FQGNSA. The CDR3 is made up of 13 amino acids. V was trimmed by 6 bases and J by 0 bases, leaving 9 bases between them. This CDR3 reads CASRSGVSYEQYF. DNA of the CDR3: TGTGCCAGCAGGTCAGGGGTCTCCTACGAGCAGTACTTC.

The chain carries TRBV7-2 and TRBJ2-3, with D uncertain. Germline lookup yields CDR1 SGHTA and CDR2 FQGNSA. V lost 3 bases and J lost 0, with 7 bases in between. The CDR3 is 14 residues long. CDR3 bases: TGTGCCAGCAGCTTCCAAGCTAGCACAGATACGCAGTATTTT. Residues: CASSFQASTDTQYF. The full variable domain, rest sourced from reference TRBV7-2 and TRBJ2-3, is GAGVSQSPSNKVTEKGKDVELRCDPISGHTALYWYRQSLGQGLEFLIYFQGNSAPDKSGLPSDRFSAERTGGSVSTLTIQRTQQEDSAVYLCASSFQASTDTQYFGPGTRLTVL.

This clone occurred a few times. The J gene is TRBJ1-5, the V gene TRBV27, with 12 positions matching TRBD1. This CDR3 spans 16 amino acids. The trim removed 1 base at V and 8 bases at J, leaving 6 bases unmatched. CDR1 and CDR2 (germline): MNHEY, SMNVEV (reference sequence). CDR3 loop: CASSLWGQGAVEPQHF. Written as DNA, the CDR3 is TGTGCCAGCAGTTTATGGGGACAGGGGGCGGTGGAGCCCCAGCATTTT.

The V call is TRBV6-5, the J call TRBJ1-1, with 9 bases identical to TRBD1. V lost 3 bases to trimming and J lost 8 bases; unmatched junction nucleotides: 10. The CDR3 extends over 15 amino acids. Germline V gives CDR1 MNHEY, CDR2 SVGAGI. CDR3 region: CASSYTGQGLREAFF. Written as DNA, the CDR3 is TGTGCCAGCAGTTATACCGGACAGGGGTTGCGGGAAGCTTTCTTT.

The rearrangement joins TRBV5-1 to TRBJ2-7, with 9 bases fitting TRBD1. The V segment lost 4 bases and the J segment 0 bases; nucleotides outside the gene matches: 8. Germline CDR1 SGHRS, CDR2 YFSETQ. CDR3 length: 16 amino acids. Here the CDR3 reads CASSRTGQGPSYEQYF. The CDR3 DNA reads TGCGCCAGCAGCAGGACCGGACAGGGGCCCTCCTACGAGCAGTACTTC. The whole variable domain, filled in from reference TRBV5-1 and TRBJ2-7, reads KAGVTQTPRYLIKTRGQQVTLSCSPISGHRSVSWYQQTPGQGLQFLFEYFSETQRNKGNFPGRFSGRQFSNSRSEMNVSTLELGDSALYLCASSRTGQGPSYEQYFGPGTRLTVT.

The CDR3 nucleotides are TGCGCCAGCAGCCAAGTTTTTAGAACAGGGTGGGGTGGCAATGAGCAGTTCTTC. This sequence encodes CASSQVFRTGWGGNEQFF. The V and J genes are TRBV4-3 and TRBJ2-1, with D maybe TRBD1 (6 bases). The CDR3 is 18 residues long. From germline, CDR1 is LGHNA and CDR2 YSLEER. V was trimmed by 1 base and J by 6 bases, leaving 22 bases between them.

This clone is medium-sized (0.01 to 0.1%) by share. The V and J genes are TRBV5-6 and TRBJ1-2; D not certain. The CDR3 runs 15 residues. V was trimmed by 4 bases and J by 4 bases, leaving 17 bases between them. The germline CDR1 and CDR2 sequences are SGHDT and YYEEEE. DNA of the CDR3: TGTGCCAGCAGCGGACTTGAACCTCCCCCCTATGGCTACACCTTC. This encodes CASSGLEPPPYGYTF.

The rearrangement joins TRBV5-4 to TRBJ2-2, with D perhaps matching TRBD2 (6 bases). The CDR3 loop spans 13 amino acids. V lost 0 bases, J lost 6 bases, and 6 bases lay in between. The germline V gene has CDR1 SGHNT and CDR2 YYREEE (reference sequence). CDR3 amino acids: CASSLGGAGELFF. CDR3 DNA sequence: TGTGCCAGCAGCTTGGGCGGGGCCGGGGAGCTGTTTTTT.

The rearrangement links TRBV4-2 to TRBJ2-3, with TRBD1 as a possible D gene (5 bases). Germline loops: CDR1 LGHNA, CDR2 YNFKEQ. Trimming stripped 6 bases from V and 4 bases from J, with 14 bases between. The CDR3 covers 14 residues. This CDR3 is CASSLGDSADTQYF. DNA of the CDR3: TGTGCCAGCAGTTTAGGGGATTCGGCAGATACGCAGTATTTT.

This clone was seen a handful of times. The chain joins TRBV19 to TRBJ1-1, with a possible D match to TRBD1 (5 bases). V dropped 4 bases and J dropped 4 bases, with 13 bases sitting between them. Looked up from germline, CDR1 is LNHDA and CDR2 is SQIVND (reference sequence). The CDR3 spans 14 residues. The CDR3 here is CASSTRQFSTEAFF. The DNA of the CDR3 is TGTGCCAGTAGTACCCGACAGTTTAGCACTGAAGCTTTCTTT.

The J gene is TRBJ2-1, the V gene TRBV19; no reliable D call. CDR1 is LNHDA and CDR2 is SQIVND in the germline V gene (reference sequence). The ends were cut back, 6 bases at V and 6 bases at J, with 6 bases in the middle. The CDR3 has 11 residues. CDR3: CASSWANEQFF. The CDR3, as DNA: TGTGCCAGTAGCTGGGCCAATGAGCAGTTCTTC.

The chain links TRBV18 to TRBJ2-1; TRBD2 matches at 7 bases. Trimming took 4 bases from V and 8 from J; bases not matched to a gene: 11. Looked up from germline, CDR1 is KGHSH and CDR2 is LQKENI. The CDR3 is made up of 15 amino acids. The CDR3 reads CASSRLTSEIDEQFF. The DNA of the CDR3 is TGTGCCAGCTCACGATTAACTAGCGAGATAGATGAGCAGTTCTTC.

The chain couples TRBV5-1 to TRBJ1-4, with a tentative D call TRBD1 (5 bases). This CDR3 region has 15 residues. The germline CDR1 and CDR2 sequences are SGHRS and YFSETQ. Trimming took off 6 bases at V and 8 bases at J, with 20 bases between the two ends. The CDR3 nucleotides are TGCGCCAGCACCCTCTATGGGACGGGGGGAGAAAAACTGTTTTTT. Its protein is CASTLYGTGGEKLFF.

The genes are TRBV29-1 and TRBJ2-5; D is uncertain. The CDR3 runs 10 residues. V was cut by 4 bases and J by 5 bases, with 5 bases left in between. The germline V gene has CDR1 SQVTM and CDR2 ANQGSEA. The CDR3 nucleotides are TGCAGCGTTGTAGTGGAGACCCAGTACTTC. Its translation is CSVVVETQYF.

The chain employs TRBV5-1 and TRBJ2-7; D is undetermined. Germline V lookup: CDR1 SGHRS, CDR2 YFSETQ. The CDR3 is made up of 17 amino acids. Trimming pared 0 bases from V and 2 bases from J, leaving 18 bases between. The CDR3 loop reads CASSLGAYMSPAYEQYF. CDR3 in DNA: TGCGCCAGCAGCTTGGGAGCTTATATGTCTCCTGCCTACGAGCAGTACTTC.

This chain links TRBV7-2 with TRBJ2-7; the D is unclear. From germline, CDR1 is SGHTA and CDR2 FQGNSA. V lost 4 bases and J 4 bases, leaving 5 bases between the germline ends. CDR3 length: 11 residues. The CDR3 coding sequence is TGTGCCAGCAGCTCTAGATACGAGCAGTACTTC. Its protein product is CASSSRYEQYF.

DNA of the CDR3: TGTGCCAGCAGCTTAGGGGGACTAGCGGATGCAGATACGCAGTATTTT. Its translation is CASSLGGLADADTQYF. The genes are TRBV7-2 and TRBJ2-3, with 11 positions matching TRBD2. This CDR3 is built from 16 residues. Germline V gene lookup returns CDR1 SGHTA and CDR2 FQGNSA. J gave up 4 bases and V 1 base, and 4 bases lay outside the gene matches. The full variable domain, its missing parts supplied by reference TRBV7-2 and TRBJ2-3, is GAGVSQSPSNKVTEKGKDVELRCDPISGHTALYWYRQSLGQGLEFLIYFQGNSAPDKSGLPSDRFSAERTGGSVSTLTIQRTQQEDSAVYLCASSLGGLADADTQYFGPGTRLTVL.

The rearrangement links TRBV18 to TRBJ2-7; the D gene is possibly TRBD1 (6 bases). Per the germline V gene, CDR1 is KGHSH and CDR2 is LQKENI. CDR3 length: 16 residues. Deletions cut 3 bases from V and 3 bases from J, with 18 bases between. The CDR3 DNA follows: TGTGCCAGCTCACCTCCGTCCGGCACAGGGAGCTACGAGCAGTACTTC. Translating it yields CASSPPSGTGSYEQYF.

The chain employs TRBV9 and TRBJ1-1; TRBD1 is a possible D gene (5 bases). The V and J ends lost 0 bases and 6 bases respectively, with 12 bases between them. This CDR3 is 14 amino acids long. Germline assignment: CDR1 SGDLS and CDR2 YYNGEE. CDR3 sequence: CASSVGGQGPEAFF. CDR3 in DNA: TGTGCCAGCAGCGTAGGAGGTCAGGGTCCTGAAGCTTTCTTT. Using reference TRBV9 and TRBJ1-1 for the parts outside the CDR3, the full variable domain is DSGVTQTPKHLITATGQRVTLRCSPRSGDLSVYWYQQSLDQGLQFLIQYYNGEERAKGNILERFSAQQFPDLHSELNLSSLELGDSALYFCASSVGGQGPEAFFGQGTRLTVV.

V usage is TRBV5-1 and J usage is TRBJ1-1; 11 bases map to TRBD1. The CDR3 runs 15 residues. Germline CDR1 reads SGHRS; CDR2 reads YFSETQ. V trimming: 0 bases; J trimming: 4 bases; junction bases outside the gene matches: 2. CDR3 amino acids: CASSLGGTGGTEAFF. In DNA, the CDR3 is TGCGCCAGCAGCTTGGGGGGGACAGGGGGCACTGAAGCTTTCTTT.

The CDR3, as DNA: TGTGCCAGCCCAGCAGGGAGGGGCACTGAAGCTTTCTTT. Its protein is CASPAGRGTEAFF. V and J are TRBV6-1 and TRBJ1-1, with D possibly being TRBD1 (5 bases). V was trimmed by 8 bases and J by 4 bases, leaving 14 bases between them. The CDR3 sequence is 13 residues long. Germline V gives CDR1 MNHNS, CDR2 SASEGT.

This clone was seen just once. This chain joins TRBV6-5 and TRBJ1-2, with D possibly matching TRBD1 (5 bases). The CDR3 spans 16 residues. Looked up from germline, CDR1 is MNHEY and CDR2 is SVGAGI. Trimming shortened V by 0 bases and J by 4 bases, and 15 bases separated the two germline ends. The CDR3 nucleotides read TGTGCCAGCAGTTACTCGTCTCAGGGACTGGGCTATGGCTACACCTTC. Translated: CASSYSSQGLGYGYTF.

The chain couples TRBV6-5 to TRBJ1-4, with TRBD1 as a possible D gene (5 bases). Germline values: CDR1 MNHEY, CDR2 SVGAGI. Trimming pared 2 bases from V and 2 bases from J, leaving 12 bases between. The CDR3 spans 16 residues. The CDR3 nucleotides read TGTGCCAGCAGTTACCGCGGGGGGAAGACTAATGAAAAACTGTTTTTT. It translates to CASSYRGGKTNEKLFF.

This clone was observed a few times. The chain links TRBV7-3 to TRBJ2-1, with 7 bases that match TRBD2. The CDR3 is made up of 15 amino acids. Germline loops: CDR1 SGHTA, CDR2 FQGTGA. The V and J ends lost 5 bases and 0 bases, in that order; junction bases with no gene match: 4. The CDR3 loop is CASSESSGSYNEQFF. In DNA form, the CDR3 reads TGTGCCAGCAGCGAGTCTAGCGGCTCCTACAATGAGCAGTTCTTC.

The chain employs TRBV7-2 and TRBJ1-2, with D hard to call. The CDR3 covers 14 residues. V gave up 0 bases and J gave up 4 bases, with 9 bases separating them. Germline V CDR1 and CDR2: SGHTA, FQGNSA. Here the CDR3 reads CASSLAAAGYGYTF. DNA of the CDR3: TGTGCCAGCAGCTTAGCTGCTGCGGGCTATGGCTACACCTTC.

The chain links TRBV9 to TRBJ2-1; TRBD1 is a possible D gene (5 bases). The V end was cut by 4 bases, the J end by 6 bases, with 17 bases between. CDR1 and CDR2 (germline): SGDLS, YYNGEE. The CDR3 is 15 amino acids. Here the CDR3 reads CASSPQTVPANEQFF. The CDR3 region has the DNA TGTGCCAGCAGCCCTCAGACAGTTCCTGCCAATGAGCAGTTCTTC.

The J gene is TRBJ2-3, the V gene TRBV7-9; tentative D call: TRBD1 (6 bases). The germline CDR1 and CDR2 sequences are SEHNR and FQNEAQ (reference sequence). CDR3 length equals 17 residues. Deletions cut 1 base from V and 0 bases from J, with 14 bases between. CDR3 sequence reads: CASSLVLGGGSTDTQYF. Here the CDR3 DNA reads TGTGCCAGCAGCTTAGTTCTAGGGGGTGGTAGCACAGATACGCAGTATTTT.

In its sample, this clone was seen a few times. This chain uses TRBV19 with TRBJ2-7, with a possible D match to TRBD2 (6 bases). V lost 6 bases to trimming and J lost 1 base, with 16 bases between them. CDR3 length equals 15 residues. In germline, CDR1 is LNHDA, CDR2 SQIVND (reference sequence). CDR3 coding DNA: TGTGCCAGTAGCACTAGCAAAGGAATTTCCTACGAGCAGTACTTC. It encodes CASSTSKGISYEQYF.